The present TCR beta chain was sequenced within a study of T-cell memory formation after mild COVID-19. TCRalpha and TCRbeta libraries used 5'RACE with constant-segment primers and UMIs. From the 5' RACE reads, TCRdb called clonotypes with MiXCR, one entry per CDR3 protein. The table has 250,000 to 300,000 distinct CDR3 sequences, around 15% seen once. The table lists this clonotype with a few counts. CDR1 GTSNPN and CDR2 SVGIG come from the germline V gene (reference sequence). There are 14 residues in the CDR3. V lost 0 bases to trimming and J lost 0 bases, with 6 bases between them. The J gene is TRBJ1-3, the V gene TRBV30, with no clear D. This TCR derives from a man younger than 35 who had mild COVID-19 (a few samples of this study predate the infection). Cell type and time point are not known. Sequenced material: PBMCs or a T cell subset sorted from them (not recorded which). The CDR3 nucleotides are TGTGCCTGGAGTGTACGCGGCTCTGGAAACACCATATATTTT. Its translation: CAWSVRGSGNTIYF.